A selection of T cell receptor beta chains follows, all from one sample in a study of T cell responses to AZD1222 COVID-19 vaccine. Measured with immunoSEQ multiplex PCR; TCRdb has only the in-frame clones, and not every one. The sample includes about 160,000 clones, roughly 90% seen only once; the top ten take roughly 5.5%. This specimen consisted of peripheral blood, obtained on day 0 of AZD1222 vaccination. These TCRs come from an adult in good health. The CDR3 runs from the conserved cysteine through the conserved F or W. The order of the fields is D gene, clone size, V gene, CDR3 length, J gene, CDR3 DNA, CDR3 protein. The D gene is left open where the match is weak. The size field is filled for only some rows; it gives once, few, many or a size class.

d_call: -; clone_size: -; v_call: TRBV4-3; cdr3_length: 13; j_call: TRBJ1-1; cdr3_nt: TGCGCCAGCAGCCAAGAGGGCAGGGCTGAAGCTTTCTTT; cdr3_aa: CASSQEGRAEAFF
d_call: -; clone_size: -; v_call: TRBV28; cdr3_length: 14; j_call: TRBJ1-5; cdr3_nt: TGTGCCAGCTCTTCGGGGGGGCAGGGACAGCCCCAGCATTTT; cdr3_aa: CASSSGGQGQPQHF
d_call: -; clone_size: -; v_call: TRBV18; cdr3_length: 14; j_call: TRBJ1-1; cdr3_nt: TGTGCCAGCTCACCACCGACAGCAGGAACTGAAGCTTTCTTT; cdr3_aa: CASSPPTAGTEAFF
d_call: -; clone_size: -; v_call: TRBV5-1; cdr3_length: 14; j_call: TRBJ1-1; cdr3_nt: TGCGCCAGCAGCTTGTTTGGGGGGCACACTGAAGCTTTCTTT; cdr3_aa: CASSLFGGHTEAFF
d_call: -; clone_size: -; v_call: TRBV25-1; cdr3_length: 13; j_call: TRBJ1-1; cdr3_nt: TGTGCCAGCAGTTTGGCGGGGGGGTTTAAAGCTTTCTTT; cdr3_aa: CASSLAGGFKAFF
d_call: -; clone_size: -; v_call: TRBV19; cdr3_length: 15; j_call: TRBJ1-5; cdr3_nt: TGTGCCAGTAGTATAGCCCCAGGGGAGGCACAGCCCCAGCATTTT; cdr3_aa: CASSIAPGEAQPQHF
d_call: -; clone_size: -; v_call: TRBV5-1; cdr3_length: 13; j_call: TRBJ1-3; cdr3_nt: TGCGCCAGCAGCTCAGGGATTGGAAACACCATATATTTT; cdr3_aa: CASSSGIGNTIYF
d_call: -; clone_size: -; v_call: TRBV5-1; cdr3_length: 16; j_call: TRBJ2-6; cdr3_nt: TGCGCCAGCAGCTTGAGAGGTATCTCTGGGGCCAACGTCCTGACTTTC; cdr3_aa: CASSLRGISGANVLTF
d_call: -; clone_size: -; v_call: TRBV4-2; cdr3_length: 14; j_call: TRBJ1-6; cdr3_nt: TGTGCCAGCAGCCAACCCAGGTATAATTCACCCCTCCACTTT; cdr3_aa: CASSQPRYNSPLHF
d_call: -; clone_size: -; v_call: TRBV19; cdr3_length: 13; j_call: TRBJ2-7; cdr3_nt: TGTGCCAGTAGTATCAGTCCGGGGGTCGAGCAGTACTTC; cdr3_aa: CASSISPGVEQYF
d_call: -; clone_size: -; v_call: TRBV18; cdr3_length: 16; j_call: TRBJ1-1; cdr3_nt: TGTGCCAGCTCACAGGAGGTCCTAGGCCCTAACACTGAAGCTTTCTTT; cdr3_aa: CASSQEVLGPNTEAFF
d_call: -; clone_size: -; v_call: TRBV19; cdr3_length: 12; j_call: TRBJ1-5; cdr3_nt: TGTGCCAGTAGGGCCGGGAGATCGGCCCAGCATTTT; cdr3_aa: CASRAGRSAQHF
d_call: TRBD2; clone_size: -; v_call: TRBV7-2; cdr3_length: 14; j_call: TRBJ2-3; cdr3_nt: TGTGCCAGCAGCGTCAGCGGGAGTCGAAATACGCAGTATTTT; cdr3_aa: CASSVSGSRNTQYF
d_call: TRBD1; clone_size: -; v_call: TRBV9; cdr3_length: 14; j_call: TRBJ2-7; cdr3_nt: TGTGCCAGCACCCCGGGACAGTGGTCATACGAGCAGTACTTC; cdr3_aa: CASTPGQWSYEQYF
d_call: -; clone_size: -; v_call: TRBV30; cdr3_length: 13; j_call: TRBJ2-3; cdr3_nt: TGTGCCTGGAGTCCCGGGACTGACTCCAGCAACTATTTT; cdr3_aa: CAWSPGTDSSNYF
d_call: -; clone_size: -; v_call: TRBV3-1/TRBV3-2; cdr3_length: 13; j_call: TRBJ1-5; cdr3_nt: TGTGCCAGCAGCCAAGAGGGTAATCAGCCCCAGCATTTT; cdr3_aa: CASSQEGNQPQHF
d_call: -; clone_size: -; v_call: TRBV6-2/TRBV6-3; cdr3_length: 15; j_call: TRBJ2-5; cdr3_nt: TGTGCCAGCAGTCAACCTGTGGGGACCATGAGGACCCAGTACTTC; cdr3_aa: CASSQPVGTMRTQYF
d_call: -; clone_size: -; v_call: TRBV7-3; cdr3_length: 13; j_call: TRBJ2-1; cdr3_nt: TGTGCCAGCAGCACGAGCTCCTACAATGAGCAGTTCTTC; cdr3_aa: CASSTSSYNEQFF
d_call: -; clone_size: -; v_call: TRBV3-1/TRBV3-2; cdr3_length: 14; j_call: TRBJ1-5; cdr3_nt: TGTGCCAGCAGCCAAAGGACCAACAATCAGCCCCAGCATTTT; cdr3_aa: CASSQRTNNQPQHF
d_call: TRBD2; clone_size: -; v_call: TRBV4-2; cdr3_length: 16; j_call: TRBJ2-2; cdr3_nt: TGTGCCAGCAGCCCCGAGCGGGGGGGAATCTTCGGGGAGCTGTTTTTT; cdr3_aa: CASSPERGGIFGELFF
d_call: TRBD1; clone_size: once; v_call: TRBV28; cdr3_length: 17; j_call: TRBJ1-6; cdr3_nt: TGTGCCAGCACTAAACCACCAACGGGACAGGATAATTCACCCCTCCACTTT; cdr3_aa: CASTKPPTGQDNSPLHF
d_call: -; clone_size: -; v_call: TRBV19; cdr3_length: 18; j_call: TRBJ1-2; cdr3_nt: TGTGCCAGTAGTATGATGCGGATTAAACAACCTCGTAACTATGGCTACACCTTC; cdr3_aa: CASSMMRIKQPRNYGYTF
d_call: TRBD1; clone_size: -; v_call: TRBV28; cdr3_length: 17; j_call: TRBJ2-7; cdr3_nt: TGTGCCAGCACAGGAAGGCCAGGCACAGGGGCATCCTACGAGCAGTACTTC; cdr3_aa: CASTGRPGTGASYEQYF
d_call: -; clone_size: -; v_call: TRBV6-5; cdr3_length: 14; j_call: TRBJ1-1; cdr3_nt: TGTGCCAGCAGTCCCGGGACAAGGAACACTGAAGCTTTCTTT; cdr3_aa: CASSPGTRNTEAFF
d_call: -; clone_size: -; v_call: TRBV7-2; cdr3_length: 15; j_call: TRBJ1-6; cdr3_nt: TGTGCCAGCAGATCGAGCACGGGGGTAGGTTCACCCCTCCACTTT; cdr3_aa: CASRSSTGVGSPLHF
d_call: -; clone_size: -; v_call: TRBV3-1/TRBV3-2; cdr3_length: 14; j_call: TRBJ1-5; cdr3_nt: TGTGCCAGCAGCCCGCACAGGGAACACCAGCCCCAGCATTTT; cdr3_aa: CASSPHREHQPQHF
d_call: -; clone_size: few; v_call: TRBV10-3; cdr3_length: 16; j_call: TRBJ2-2; cdr3_nt: TGTGCCATCAGTGAGAGACTAACTACGAACACCGGGGAGCTGTTTTTT; cdr3_aa: CAISERLTTNTGELFF
d_call: -; clone_size: once; v_call: TRBV4-1; cdr3_length: 15; j_call: TRBJ1-2; cdr3_nt: TGCGCCAGCAGCCAAGAACCGGCAGCTAACTATGGCTACACCTTC; cdr3_aa: CASSQEPAANYGYTF
d_call: TRBD2; clone_size: -; v_call: TRBV15; cdr3_length: 16; j_call: TRBJ2-2; cdr3_nt: TGTGCCACCAGCAGAGAGGCGGGAGGGCCCGCCGGGGAGCTGTTTTTT; cdr3_aa: CATSREAGGPAGELFF
d_call: -; clone_size: -; v_call: TRBV2; cdr3_length: 15; j_call: TRBJ2-5; cdr3_nt: TGTGCCAGCAGTGGGGACTCGCATGGCGAAGAGACCCAGTACTTC; cdr3_aa: CASSGDSHGEETQYF
d_call: -; clone_size: -; v_call: TRBV6-2/TRBV6-3; cdr3_length: 16; j_call: TRBJ2-3; cdr3_nt: TGTGCCAGCAGTTATTTGCGGGGGCAAAGCACAGATACGCAGTATTTT; cdr3_aa: CASSYLRGQSTDTQYF
d_call: -; clone_size: -; v_call: TRBV20-1; cdr3_length: 11; j_call: TRBJ2-1; cdr3_nt: TGCAGTGCTAGAGGGGGGGACACACAGTTCTTC; cdr3_aa: CSARGGDTQFF
d_call: TRBD1; clone_size: -; v_call: TRBV11-1; cdr3_length: 14; j_call: TRBJ2-5; cdr3_nt: TGTGCCAGCAGCCCGGGACAGGGCCAAGAGACCCAGTACTTC; cdr3_aa: CASSPGQGQETQYF
d_call: -; clone_size: -; v_call: TRBV7-3; cdr3_length: 17; j_call: TRBJ2-2; cdr3_nt: TGTGCCAGCAGCCCGGGACGAGGGCTGGGGAACACCGGGGAGCTGTTTTTT; cdr3_aa: CASSPGRGLGNTGELFF
d_call: TRBD2; clone_size: -; v_call: TRBV4-2; cdr3_length: 16; j_call: TRBJ2-7; cdr3_nt: TGTGCCAGCAGCCAAGAACGAACGGGAGGGCCGCGTGAGCAGTACTTC; cdr3_aa: CASSQERTGGPREQYF
d_call: -; clone_size: once; v_call: TRBV15; cdr3_length: 14; j_call: TRBJ1-1; cdr3_nt: TGTGCCACCAGCAGTGGGGGGTTGAACACTGAAGCTTTCTTT; cdr3_aa: CATSSGGLNTEAFF
d_call: TRBD1; clone_size: once; v_call: TRBV5-1; cdr3_length: 14; j_call: TRBJ1-1; cdr3_nt: TGCGCCAGCAGCTTGGTTCAGGGGGACACTGAAGCTTTCTTT; cdr3_aa: CASSLVQGDTEAFF
d_call: TRBD2; clone_size: few; v_call: TRBV29-1; cdr3_length: 12; j_call: TRBJ2-7; cdr3_nt: TGCAGCGTTGAGGGACTAGAACACGAGCAGTACTTC; cdr3_aa: CSVEGLEHEQYF
d_call: -; clone_size: -; v_call: TRBV5-6; cdr3_length: 14; j_call: TRBJ1-5; cdr3_nt: TGTGCCAGCCGCCCCTGGGGTGGCAATCAGCCCCAGCATTTT; cdr3_aa: CASRPWGGNQPQHF
d_call: -; clone_size: -; v_call: TRBV2; cdr3_length: 13; j_call: TRBJ1-1; cdr3_nt: TGTGCCAGCAGTGCGGGGATGAACACTGAAGCTTTCTTT; cdr3_aa: CASSAGMNTEAFF
d_call: TRBD1; clone_size: -; v_call: TRBV9; cdr3_length: 14; j_call: TRBJ2-7; cdr3_nt: TGTGCCAGCAGCCCCTGGGACAGGGGAGGCGAGCAGTACTTC; cdr3_aa: CASSPWDRGGEQYF